Presented here are 27 T cell receptor beta chains from one specimen sequenced in a study of CD8 T cells in ankylosing spondylitis. TCRdb passed the 5' RACE reads through MiXCR, listing each CDR3 protein once. The sample carries 300,000 to 400,000 distinct CDR3 sequences, about a fifth recorded once. Study outcomes and limitations: In ankylosing spondylitis blood, a motif of roughly 8 highly homologous TCR beta variants appeared characteristic.

What these receptors recognize is not known. Source material: blood, either unsorted or a sorted T cell fraction (not recorded which). The receptors derive from a male donor with ankylosing spondylitis.

The table lists this clonotype with a few counts. The rearrangement joins TRBV29-1 to TRBJ1-2, with D perhaps matching TRBD1 (5 bases). The V gene lost 3 bases and the J gene lost 8 bases, with 19 bases spanning the gap. Per germline, CDR1 SQVTM and CDR2 ANQGSEA. The CDR3 totals 14 residues. The CDR3 is CSVETRGVYGGYTF. CDR3 bases: TGCAGCGTTGAGACTAGAGGGGTCTATGGAGGCTACACCTTC.

The chain is built from TRBV2 and TRBJ2-5; D is unresolved. The CDR3 spans 13 residues. Trimming took off 7 bases at V and 1 base at J, with 10 bases between the two ends. The germline gives CDR1 SNHLY, CDR2 FYNNEI. In DNA form, the CDR3 reads TGTGCCAGCACGGAGAGTCTCCAAGAGACCCAGTACTTC. Its protein is CASTESLQETQYF.

The chain employs TRBV24-1 and TRBJ2-2; possible D gene TRBD1, 6 bases. The V end lost 4 bases, the J end lost 4 bases, and 12 bases lay between the germline ends. Germline V gene sequence: CDR1 KGHDR, CDR2 SFDVKD. There are 15 residues in the CDR3. The CDR3 DNA is TGTGCCACCAGTGAAACCGGGACACCCACCGGGGAGCTGTTTTTT. This translates into CATSETGTPTGELFF.

This clonotype was seen more than once but under ten times. CDR3 loop: CASRLAGEYNEQFF. CDR3 sequence (DNA): TGCGCCAGCAGGTTAGCGGGAGAATACAATGAGCAGTTCTTC. The V and J genes are TRBV5-1 and TRBJ2-1; 9 bases line up with TRBD2. V lost 5 bases, J lost 4 bases, and 4 bases stayed unmatched. Germline V gene sequence: CDR1 SGHRS, CDR2 YFSETQ. The CDR3 is 14 residues long.

This clonotype was found many times. The V gene is TRBV5-1, the J gene TRBJ1-1, with unresolved D. Between the trimmed V and J ends, which lost 0 bases and 0 bases, there was a span of 9 bases. This CDR3 is 15 amino acids long. Germline V CDR1 and CDR2: SGHRS, YFSETQ. The CDR3 DNA reads as TGCGCCAGCAGCTTGGGGCAGGCGGTGAACACTGAAGCTTTCTTT. It yields the protein CASSLGQAVNTEAFF.

This clonotype was detected only a few times. The chain's CDR3 is CSVGLGGSEQYF. In DNA form, the CDR3 reads TGCAGCGTTGGGCTGGGGGGTAGCGAGCAGTACTTC. The chain links TRBV29-1 to TRBJ2-7, with D possibly being TRBD2 (6 bases). CDR3 length: 12 residues. Germline V gives CDR1 SQVTM, CDR2 ANQGSEA. The ends were cut back, 4 bases at V and 6 bases at J, with 13 bases in the middle.

V and J are TRBV18 and TRBJ2-3; no reliable D call. There are 12 residues in the CDR3. CDR1 is KGHSH and CDR2 is LQKENI in the germline V gene. V dropped 6 bases and J dropped 0 bases, with 4 bases sitting between them. As DNA, the CDR3 is TGTGCCAGCTCGGATAGCACAGATACGCAGTATTTT. It translates to CASSDSTDTQYF.

In this sample, this clonotype turned up many times. The chain combines TRBV7-6 with TRBJ2-5; tentatively, D is TRBD2 (5 bases). The V end lost 2 bases, the J end lost 2 bases, and 6 bases lay between the germline ends. Germline V gene lookup returns CDR1 SGHVS and CDR2 FNYEAQ. The CDR3 is 13 residues long. CDR3 coding DNA: TGTGCCAGCAGCTTACTAGCTCAAGAGACCCAGTACTTC. It translates to CASSLLAQETQYF.

This clonotype was counted between two and nine times. The rearrangement joins TRBV6-2 or TRBV6-3 to TRBJ2-1; D may be TRBD1 (6 bases). The V and J ends lost 6 bases and 0 bases respectively, with 12 bases between them. The germline gives CDR1 MNHEY, CDR2 SVGEGT. The CDR3 has 15 residues. The CDR3 bases are TGTGCCAGCAGGCACAGGGAGAGCTCCTACAATGAGCAGTTCTTC. This codes for CASRHRESSYNEQFF.

This clonotype appeared a few times. The chain links TRBV5-1 to TRBJ1-3; 8 nucleotides agree with TRBD1. Unmatched junction bases numbered 6, after V lost 4 bases and J lost 0 bases. From germline, CDR1 is SGHRS and CDR2 YFSETQ. This CDR3 is built from 16 residues. CDR3 protein: CASSTDRARSGNTIYF. The CDR3 nucleotides read TGCGCCAGCAGCACGGACAGGGCGCGCTCTGGAAACACCATATATTTT. The variable domain in full, with the rest retrieved from reference TRBV5-1 and TRBJ1-3, is KAGVTQTPRYLIKTRGQQVTLSCSPISGHRSVSWYQQTPGQGLQFLFEYFSETQRNKGNFPGRFSGRQFSNSRSEMNVSTLELGDSALYLCASSTDRARSGNTIYFGEGSWLTVV.

The rearrangement uses TRBV19 and TRBJ2-1; TRBD2 is a possible D gene (5 bases). The CDR3 consists of 12 residues. Germline values: CDR1 LNHDA, CDR2 SQIVND (reference sequence). V lost 5 bases and J 8 bases, leaving 10 bases between the germline ends. CDR3 amino acids: CASSWGADEQFF. CDR3 in DNA: TGTGCCAGTAGTTGGGGAGCGGATGAGCAGTTCTTC.

The genes are TRBV28 and TRBJ1-5, with D perhaps matching TRBD1 (5 bases). Germline V gives CDR1 MDHEN, CDR2 SYDVKM. This CDR3 comprises 15 residues. V was pared by 1 base and J by 4 bases, with 11 bases between. DNA for the CDR3: TGTGCCAGCAGTTTATTTTCAGGGTTAAATCAGCCCCAGCATTTT. Encoded protein: CASSLFSGLNQPQHF.

This chain connects TRBV5-5 to TRBJ2-2; possibly TRBD1 for D (5 bases). CDR3 size: 12 residues. Between the trimmed V and J ends, which lost 1 base and 9 bases, there was a span of 7 bases. In germline, CDR1 is SGHKS, CDR2 YYEKEE (reference sequence). CDR3 sequence: CASSLRGWELFF. The CDR3 nucleotides read TGTGCCAGCAGCTTGAGGGGATGGGAGCTGTTTTTT.

Only a few counts were recorded for this clonotype. V and J are TRBV5-4 and TRBJ2-7; D unresolved. The V end lost 9 bases, the J end lost 2 bases, and 15 bases lay between the germline ends. The CDR3 runs 13 residues. The V gene's germline CDR1 is SGHNT and CDR2 YYREEE (reference sequence). The CDR3 DNA reads as TGTGCCACCCGGCATAGCAGAGCCTACGAGCAGTACTTC. It is translated as CATRHSRAYEQYF.

This clonotype was counted only a few times. The chain recombines TRBV12-3 or TRBV12-4 with TRBJ2-1, with D possibly TRBD1 on 6 matching bases. The CDR3 spans 14 residues. Trimming took 7 bases from V and 7 from J, leaving 17 bases between them. The DNA for the CDR3 is TGTGCCAGCACCCAAGGGGGTATCTTGAATGAGCAGTTCTTC. This translates into CASTQGGILNEQFF.

Ten or more counts support this clonotype. V gene TRBV5-1 combines with J gene TRBJ2-2; TRBD1 is a possible D gene (5 bases). The CDR3 extends over 13 amino acids. V shed 7 bases and J shed 5 bases, with 12 bases lying between them. In germline, CDR1 is SGHRS, CDR2 YFSETQ. The CDR3 sequence is CASQQVTTGELFF. DNA for the CDR3: TGCGCCAGCCAACAGGTTACTACCGGGGAGCTGTTTTTT.

This chain's CDR3 is CASSQGGGTDEKLFF. In DNA form, the CDR3 reads TGCGCCAGCAGCCAAGGAGGGGGGACAGATGAAAAACTGTTTTTT. The chain recombines TRBV4-3 with TRBJ1-4; the match to TRBD1 covers 7 bases. Germline V gives CDR1 LGHNA, CDR2 YSLEER. Trimming cost V 1 base and J 6 bases; bases outside gene matches: 5. The CDR3 is made up of 15 amino acids.

This clonotype appeared a few times. The V and J genes are TRBV7-6 and TRBJ2-1; no definite D call. Per the germline V gene, CDR1 is SGHVS and CDR2 is FNYEAQ. Trimming removed 4 bases from V and 5 bases from J, with 12 bases in between. CDR3 length: 14 residues. The CDR3 is CASSSPLRNNEQFF. The CDR3 region has the DNA TGTGCCAGCAGCTCCCCCCTGAGGAACAATGAGCAGTTCTTC.

CDR3 sequence reads: CASSGDQETQYF. CDR3 nucleotide sequence: TGTGCCAGCAGCGGTGACCAAGAGACCCAGTACTTC. The V call is TRBV10-3, the J call TRBJ2-5; tentatively, D is TRBD2 (5 bases). V gave up 10 bases and J gave up 0 bases, with 9 bases separating them. Germline-derived CDR1 and CDR2 are ENHRY and SYGVKD. The CDR3 loop spans 12 amino acids.

The rearrangement uses TRBV7-2 and TRBJ1-2, with D possibly being TRBD1 (5 bases). CDR1 and CDR2 (germline): SGHTA, FQGNSA. V lost 6 bases and J 8 bases, leaving 10 bases between the germline ends. This CDR3 is built from 11 residues. In nucleotides, the CDR3 is TGTGCCAGCAGTCCCAGGGTAGGCTACACCTTC. This sequence encodes CASSPRVGYTF.

The J gene is TRBJ2-1, the V gene TRBV19, with a weak D call TRBD2 (6 bases). Between the trimmed V and J ends, which lost 5 bases and 10 bases, there was a span of 15 bases. This CDR3 spans 13 amino acids. The germline gives CDR1 LNHDA, CDR2 SQIVND (reference sequence). In DNA, the CDR3 is TGTGCCAGTAGTGGGGACTTCTCCGGGGAGCAGTTCTTC. Protein sequence: CASSGDFSGEQFF.

The chain links TRBV7-9 to TRBJ2-1; D is perhaps TRBD2 (6 bases). Trimming cost V 1 base and J 10 bases, with 14 bases left between them. Germline CDR1 SEHNR, CDR2 FQNEAQ (reference sequence). The CDR3 length is 14 residues. The CDR3 loop reads CASSLEWEEREQFF. DNA of the CDR3: TGTGCCAGCAGCTTAGAGTGGGAGGAACGGGAGCAGTTCTTC.

The gene calls are TRBV11-3 and TRBJ1-1; D is unresolved. The germline V gene encodes CDR1 SGHNT and CDR2 YENEEA. Trimming removed 3 bases from V and 6 bases from J, with 11 bases in between. CDR3 length equals 13 residues. DNA of the CDR3: TGTGCCAGCAGCTTGTTCGGGGTCTCTGAAGCTTTCTTT. Protein sequence: CASSLFGVSEAFF.

The chain combines TRBV27 with TRBJ2-7; D ambiguous. This CDR3 contains 15 residues. V lost 3 bases and J 0 bases, leaving 12 bases between the germline ends. CDR1 is MNHEY and CDR2 is SMNVEV in the germline V gene (reference sequence). The DNA for the CDR3 is TGTGCCAGCAGTTTGGGCGCGCAGAGCTCCTACGAGCAGTACTTC. Translated, it gives CASSLGAQSSYEQYF.

In its sample, this clonotype was seen a few times. The chain employs TRBV5-1 and TRBJ2-1; TRBD2 agrees at 10 bases. J gave up 4 bases and V 4 bases, and 5 bases lay outside the gene matches. CDR3 length: 15 residues. The germline V gene encodes CDR1 SGHRS and CDR2 YFSETQ. CDR3 in amino acids: CASSAGLAVYNEQFF. In DNA, the CDR3 is TGCGCCAGCAGCGCCGGACTAGCGGTTTACAATGAGCAGTTCTTC.

This clonotype showed up just a few times. The chain has TRBV3-1 and TRBJ2-2; the match to TRBD1 covers 7 bases. The CDR3 runs to 16 residues. V shed 2 bases and J 5 bases; nucleotides not matched to a gene: 8. Germline CDR1 and CDR2: LGHDT and YNNKEL (reference sequence). CDR3: CASSQYETGRTGELFF. The DNA of the CDR3 is TGTGCCAGCAGCCAATATGAGACAGGGCGGACCGGGGAGCTGTTTTTT. Variable domain in full (rest from reference TRBV3-1 and TRBJ2-2): DTAVSQTPKYLVTQMGNDKSIKCEQNLGHDTMYWYKQDSKKFLKIMFSYNNKELIINETVPNRFSPKSPDKAHLNLHINSLELGDSAVYFCASSQYETGRTGELFFGEGSRLTVL.

This clonotype was observed many times. The chain employs TRBV29-1 and TRBJ2-5, with TRBD2 matching over 12 bases. Germline V lookup: CDR1 SQVTM, CDR2 ANQGSEA. The CDR3 is 13 amino acids. Germline trimming cut 7 bases from V and 4 bases from J; bases unmatched to any gene: 4. The CDR3 loop reads CSGTSGMGETQYF. The CDR3 DNA is TGCAGCGGGACTAGCGGGATGGGAGAGACCCAGTACTTC.